These T cell receptor beta chains were read from a single sample in a study of graft-versus-host responses after intestinal transplantation. The protocol was immunoSEQ multiplex PCR, while the TCRdb copy is restricted to in-frame clones and leaves out a portion. Found here are more than 55,000 clones, approximately 90% of them singletons; the top ten hold roughly 1.7%. The sample was PBMCs, taken 26 days after transplant. Receptors were obtained from a human patient who received an intestinal transplant, so some T cells may come from the graft donor. Each CDR3 is given with its conserved first and last residue. A D gene is named only where the DNA matches it firmly. Where a row states a size, it is once, few, many or the class of an expanded clone; other rows omit it.

d_call,v_call,clone_size,j_call,cdr3_aa,cdr3_nt
TRBD1,TRBV10-3,.,TRBJ2-1,CAISATTGNEQFF,TGTGCCATCAGTGCGACGACAGGGAATGAGCAGTTCTTC
TRBD2,TRBV12-5,.,TRBJ2-1,CASGPYPGGPDEQFF,TGTGCTAGTGGACCTTATCCGGGGGGGCCTGATGAGCAGTTCTTC
.,TRBV25-1,once,TRBJ1-1,CASSEVGAIGDTEAFF,TGTGCCAGCAGTGAAGTGGGCGCAATAGGCGACACTGAAGCTTTCTTT
.,TRBV7-9,.,TRBJ1-4,CASSLPIRGRLNEKLFF,TGTGCCAGCAGCTTACCCATTAGGGGGAGACTCAATGAAAAACTGTTTTTT
TRBD1,TRBV6-1,.,TRBJ2-7,CASSSGTGGGEQYF,TGTGCCAGCAGTTCCGGGACAGGGGGCGGGGAGCAGTACTTC
.,TRBV14,.,TRBJ2-5,CASSQRTSRETQYF,TGTGCCAGCAGCCAACGTACTTCCCGGGAGACCCAGTACTTC
TRBD1,TRBV19,.,TRBJ2-1,CASSIRTGFNEQFF,TGTGCCAGTAGTATCCGGACAGGGTTCAATGAGCAGTTCTTC
TRBD2,TRBV5-8,.,TRBJ2-7,CASSLQGLDNGEQYF,TGTGCCAGCAGCTTGCAGGGACTAGATAACGGCGAGCAGTACTTC
.,TRBV28,.,TRBJ1-2,CASSFADSPNYGYTF,TGTGCCAGCAGTTTCGCGGACAGCCCTAACTATGGCTACACCTTC
.,TRBV25-1,.,TRBJ1-3,CASSDGKYSGNTIYF,TGTGCCAGCAGTGACGGGAAATACTCTGGAAACACCATATATTTT
TRBD2,TRBV7-8,.,TRBJ2-5,CASSLEVGGQETQYF,TGTGCCAGCAGCTTAGAGGTGGGAGGGCAAGAGACCCAGTACTTC
TRBD2,TRBV5-6,.,TRBJ2-5,CASSLRASGGQETQYF,TGTGCCAGCAGCTTGAGGGCTAGCGGGGGTCAAGAGACCCAGTACTTC
TRBD1,TRBV10-3,.,TRBJ1-6,CAISVDRGPTNSPLHF,TGTGCCATCAGTGTTGACAGGGGGCCCACTAATTCACCCCTCCACTTT
.,TRBV4-2,.,TRBJ1-2,CASTPDSNYGYTF,TGTGCCAGCACACCGGACAGCAACTATGGCTACACCTTC
.,TRBV28,.,TRBJ2-7,CASSDAGTQRGEQYF,TGTGCCAGCAGTGATGCCGGGACACAACGAGGCGAGCAGTACTTC
.,TRBV11-2,.,TRBJ2-4,CASSFSAGENIQYF,TGTGCCAGCAGCTTTAGCGCTGGGGAAAACATTCAGTACTTC
TRBD1,TRBV7-3,.,TRBJ2-1,CASSPRGQGTIQGNEQFF,TGTGCCAGCAGCCCGAGGGGACAGGGGACTATCCAAGGAAATGAGCAGTTCTTC
.,TRBV4-1,few,TRBJ2-1,CASSVRPAGYNEQFF,TGCGCCAGCAGCGTACGGCCGGCAGGTTACAATGAGCAGTTCTTC
.,TRBV4-1,once,TRBJ2-1,CASSQGEYEQFF,TGCGCCAGCAGCCAAGGAGAGTACGAGCAGTTCTTC
TRBD2,TRBV7-9,.,TRBJ2-1,CASSTGEREVNEQFF,TGTGCCAGCAGCACCGGGGAGCGGGAGGTCAATGAGCAGTTCTTC
TRBD1,TRBV7-9,.,TRBJ2-3,CASSFDRVLSTDTQYF,TGTGCCAGCAGCTTCGACAGGGTTCTCTCGACAGATACGCAGTATTTT
TRBD2,TRBV4-1,.,TRBJ2-1,CASSQVGGGGYNEQFF,TGCGCCAGCAGCCAAGTGGGGGGGGGTGGATACAATGAGCAGTTCTTC
.,TRBV15,.,TRBJ2-3,CATYSWSTDTQYF,TGTGCCACCTACTCCTGGAGCACAGATACGCAGTATTTT
.,TRBV11-2,.,TRBJ2-1,CASSLGAGEISSYNEQFF,TGTGCCAGCAGCTTGGGGGCGGGGGAGATCAGCTCCTACAATGAGCAGTTCTTC
TRBD1,TRBV7-4,.,TRBJ1-1,CASSLSGTVGGTEAFF,TGTGCCAGCAGCCTATCCGGGACAGTTGGTGGCACTGAAGCTTTCTTT
.,TRBV19,.,TRBJ2-3,CASSMTSPPTDTQYF,TGTGCCAGTAGTATGACAAGTCCCCCCACAGATACGCAGTATTTT
.,TRBV30,.,TRBJ1-6,CAWSPGSYNSPLHF,TGTGCCTGGAGCCCGGGCTCCTATAATTCACCCCTCCACTTT
.,TRBV7-9,.,TRBJ1-1,CASSLAAEAEAFF,TGTGCCAGCAGCTTAGCGGCAGAAGCTGAAGCTTTCTTT
TRBD1,TRBV9,.,TRBJ1-1,CASSMPGQGNTEAFF,TGTGCCAGCAGCATGCCGGGACAGGGGAACACTGAAGCTTTCTTT
.,TRBV2,.,TRBJ1-1,CASTLNTEAFF,TGTGCCAGCACTCTGAACACTGAAGCTTTCTTT
.,TRBV6-5,.,TRBJ1-1,CASSPGGGIGTEAFF,TGTGCCAGCAGTCCCGGGGGGGGGATTGGCACTGAAGCTTTCTTT
.,TRBV2,.,TRBJ2-1,CASPDRGDSYNEQFF,TGTGCCAGCCCTGACAGAGGTGACTCCTACAATGAGCAGTTCTTC
.,TRBV5-1,.,TRBJ1-2,CASSPDYRAINYGYTF,TGCGCCAGCAGTCCCGACTACAGAGCTATTAACTATGGCTACACCTTC